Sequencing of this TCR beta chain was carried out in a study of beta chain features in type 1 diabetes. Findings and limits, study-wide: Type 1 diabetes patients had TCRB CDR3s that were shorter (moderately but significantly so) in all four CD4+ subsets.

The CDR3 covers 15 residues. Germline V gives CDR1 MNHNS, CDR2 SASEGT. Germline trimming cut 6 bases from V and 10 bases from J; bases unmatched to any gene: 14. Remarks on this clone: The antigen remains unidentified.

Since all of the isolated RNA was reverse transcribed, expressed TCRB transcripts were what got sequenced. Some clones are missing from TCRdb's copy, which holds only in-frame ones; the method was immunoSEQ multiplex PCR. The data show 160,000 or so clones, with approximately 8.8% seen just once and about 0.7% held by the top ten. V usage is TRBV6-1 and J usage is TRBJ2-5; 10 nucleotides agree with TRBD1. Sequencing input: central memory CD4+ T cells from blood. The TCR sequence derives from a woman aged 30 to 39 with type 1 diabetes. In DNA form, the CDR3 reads TGTGCCAGCAGCCTCATGGGGACAGGGGCTGGGAGCCAGTACTTC. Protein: CASSLMGTGAGSQYF.